These 11 T cell receptor beta chains were all obtained from the same sample, sequenced in a study of blood T cell repertoires in COVID-19. TCRdb's table, derived via immunoSEQ multiplex PCR, lists solely in-frame clones and lacks some. The table includes roughly 100,000 clones, roughly 88% detected once. What was sequenced was peripheral blood. These receptors all stem from a man in his forties or fifties with COVID-19, enrolled during active disease.

The CDR3 coding sequence is TGTGCCAGCAGCTTGTCGACGGAAAGGGGAACTGAAGCTTTCTTT. Amino acids: CASSLSTERGTEAFF. The chain uses TRBV5-4 and TRBJ1-1; D perhaps matches TRBD1 (5 bases). Germline V gene sequence: CDR1 SGHNT, CDR2 YYREEE (reference sequence). V gave up 1 base and J gave up 5 bases, with 15 bases separating them. The CDR3 consists of 15 residues.

The chain couples TRBV7-9 to TRBJ2-7, with TRBD1 matching 9 bases. The V and J ends lost 5 bases and 3 bases, in that order; junction bases with no gene match: 5. Germline V gene sequence: CDR1 SEHNR, CDR2 FQNEAQ (reference sequence). This CDR3 is built from 14 residues. The CDR3 region is CASSPRTGVYEQYF. The CDR3 coding sequence is TGTGCCAGCAGCCCAAGGACAGGGGTCTACGAGCAGTACTTC.

This chain joins TRBV14 and TRBJ1-5, with D uncertain. With 5 bases removed from V and 0 bases from J, the gap between germline ends came to 5 bases. This CDR3 is 13 amino acids long. Germline-derived CDR1 and CDR2 are SGHDN and FVKESK. The CDR3 DNA reads as TGTGCCAGCAGCATTAATAGCAATCAGCCCCAGCATTTT. Its translation is CASSINSNQPQHF. Complete variable domain (other parts from reference TRBV14 and TRBJ1-5): EAGVTQFPSHSVIEKGQTVTLRCDPISGHDNLYWYRRVMGKEIKFLLHFVKESKQDESGMPNNRFLAERTGGTYSTLKVQPAELEDSGVYFCASSINSNQPQHFGDGTRLSIL.

The chain uses TRBV9 and TRBJ2-5, with 11 bases lining up with TRBD1. The CDR3 loop spans 16 amino acids. V lost 0 bases, J lost 5 bases, and 6 bases stayed unmatched. Germline lookup yields CDR1 SGDLS and CDR2 YYNGEE. The CDR3 spells CASSVAGQGARETQYF. In nucleotides, the CDR3 is TGTGCCAGCAGCGTAGCCGGACAGGGGGCGAGGGAGACCCAGTACTTC. Combining the CDR3 with reference TRBV9 and TRBJ2-5 gives the whole variable domain DSGVTQTPKHLITATGQRVTLRCSPRSGDLSVYWYQQSLDQGLQFLIQYYNGEERAKGNILERFSAQQFPDLHSELNLSSLELGDSALYFCASSVAGQGARETQYFGPGTRLLVL.

The V gene is TRBV3-1 (or the pseudogene TRBV3-2), the J gene TRBJ1-1, with a weak D call TRBD1 (6 bases). CDR1 and CDR2 from the germline V gene are LGHDT and YNNKEL (reference sequence). V gave up 3 bases and J gave up 1 base, with 9 bases separating them. The CDR3 has 14 residues. The CDR3 spells CASSHGTKNTEAFF. CDR3 nucleotides: TGTGCCAGCAGCCACGGGACAAAGAACACTGAAGCTTTCTTT.

The chain employs TRBV2 and TRBJ2-1; 8 bases agree with TRBD2. Trimming cost V 4 bases and J 4 bases; bases outside gene matches: 6. The CDR3 consists of 15 residues. Germline V CDR1 and CDR2: SNHLY, FYNNEI. The CDR3 is CASSASAGEYNEQFF. DNA of the CDR3: TGTGCCAGCAGTGCTTCAGCGGGGGAATACAATGAGCAGTTCTTC.

The V gene is TRBV28, the J gene TRBJ1-6; no definite D call. Trimming cost V 5 bases and J 7 bases, with 15 bases left between them. Germline V gene sequence: CDR1 MDHEN, CDR2 SYDVKM. CDR3 size: 15 residues. The chain's CDR3 is CASSPRSGHNSPLHF. The CDR3 DNA follows: TGTGCCAGCAGTCCCCGATCTGGGCACAATTCACCCCTCCACTTT.

The chain combines TRBV7-3 with TRBJ1-1; TRBD1 agrees at 12 bases. The CDR3 totals 15 residues. V was clipped by 2 bases and J by 4 bases; unmatched bases: 2. Germline CDR1 and CDR2: SGHTA and FQGTGA. The CDR3 here is CASSLPGQGATEAFF. Here the CDR3 DNA reads TGTGCCAGCAGCTTACCGGGACAGGGGGCCACTGAAGCTTTCTTT.

The rearrangement links TRBV28 to TRBJ1-6, with 8 nucleotides matching TRBD1. CDR1 and CDR2 from the germline V gene are MDHEN and SYDVKM. The CDR3 length is 16 residues. V shed 8 bases and J 7 bases; nucleotides not matched to a gene: 13. The CDR3 protein is CASWTGLAYLNSPLHF. CDR3 nucleotides: TGTGCCAGCTGGACAGGGCTCGCTTACCTCAATTCACCCCTCCACTTT.

The chain combines TRBV9 with TRBJ2-1; TRBD1 agrees at 7 bases. Germline CDR1 and CDR2: SGDLS and YYNGEE. The V segment lost 0 bases and the J segment 9 bases; nucleotides outside the gene matches: 3. The CDR3 contains 13 residues. The CDR3 loop reads CASSVGQGGEQFF. The DNA for the CDR3 is TGTGCCAGCAGCGTAGGACAGGGCGGTGAGCAGTTCTTC.

This sequence joins TRBV3-1 (or the pseudogene TRBV3-2) and TRBJ1-1; D is undetermined. Germline V gene sequence: CDR1 LGHDT, CDR2 YNNKEL (reference sequence). With 4 bases removed from V and 7 bases from J, the gap between germline ends came to 16 bases. CDR3 length equals 14 residues. CDR3 DNA: TGTGCCAGCAGCCTCGTGTCGCGGGTGGGTGAAGCTTTCTTT. Translating gives CASSLVSRVGEAFF.